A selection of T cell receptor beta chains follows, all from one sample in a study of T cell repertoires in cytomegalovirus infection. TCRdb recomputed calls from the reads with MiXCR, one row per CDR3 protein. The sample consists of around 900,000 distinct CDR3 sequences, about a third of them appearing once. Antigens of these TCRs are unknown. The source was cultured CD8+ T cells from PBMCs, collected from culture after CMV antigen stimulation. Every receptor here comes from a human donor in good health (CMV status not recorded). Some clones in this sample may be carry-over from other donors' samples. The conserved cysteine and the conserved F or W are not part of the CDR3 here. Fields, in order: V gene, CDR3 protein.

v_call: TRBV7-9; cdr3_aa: ASPKPLAGARNEQF
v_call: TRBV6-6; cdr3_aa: ASSAAPSGYSYEQY
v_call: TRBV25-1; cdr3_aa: ASSSGGYSPLH
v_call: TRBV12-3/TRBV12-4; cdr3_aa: ASSLLAGLGEQF
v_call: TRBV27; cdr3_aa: ASSSPGQGNSPLH
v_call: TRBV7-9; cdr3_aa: ASSLSPTGETEAF
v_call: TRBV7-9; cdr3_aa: ASSLASGGEQF
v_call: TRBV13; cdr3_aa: ASSPWGVEGGSYNEQF
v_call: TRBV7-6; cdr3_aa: ASSLAQAGWAHTEAF
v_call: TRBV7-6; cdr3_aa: ASSHGTSQGSEQF
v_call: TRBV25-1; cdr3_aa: ASSDGSAFYGYT
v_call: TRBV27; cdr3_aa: ASSLLGVNTEAF
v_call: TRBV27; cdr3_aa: ASSTGQVNTGELF
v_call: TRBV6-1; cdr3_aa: ASSDGLFNEQF
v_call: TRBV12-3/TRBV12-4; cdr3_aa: ASSFGPRGANVLT
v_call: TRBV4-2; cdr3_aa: ASSQVNFGKDTEAF
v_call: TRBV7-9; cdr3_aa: ASSPGQGSFWNIQY
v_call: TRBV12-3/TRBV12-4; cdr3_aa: ASSLPTRGAEAF
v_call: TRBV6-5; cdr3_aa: ASSYRGADVYGYT
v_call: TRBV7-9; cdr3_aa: ASSSTRGRPANEKLF
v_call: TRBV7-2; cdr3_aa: ASSPPQRLAKNIQY
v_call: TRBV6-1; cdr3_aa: ASSVFGDTEAF
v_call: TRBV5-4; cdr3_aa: ASRGGENIQY
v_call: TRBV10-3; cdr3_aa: AIRPPGQGVRDYGYT
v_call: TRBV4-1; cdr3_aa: ASSPGRNYEQY
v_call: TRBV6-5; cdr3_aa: ASSYLTGIQETQY
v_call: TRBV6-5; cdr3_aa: ASSVGAAGVGETQY
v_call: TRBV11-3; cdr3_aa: ASSPSSGGLYNEQF
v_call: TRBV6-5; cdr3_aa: ASTRTGGFTEAF
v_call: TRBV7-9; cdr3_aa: ASSPGPLEGSEAF
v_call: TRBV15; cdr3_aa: ATSSLTEYSNQPQH
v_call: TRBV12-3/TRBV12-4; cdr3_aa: ASSSSMDRGGSDTQY
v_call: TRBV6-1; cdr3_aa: AAGYVTETQY
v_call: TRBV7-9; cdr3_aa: ASSLQAPSSYNSPLH
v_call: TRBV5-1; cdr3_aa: ASSLDFGWGQPQH
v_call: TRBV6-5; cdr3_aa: ASSYGDRESPLH
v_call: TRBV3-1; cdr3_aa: ASSQDRAGLAGSYEQY
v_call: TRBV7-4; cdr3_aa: ASRGGLSRYT
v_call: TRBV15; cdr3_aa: ATSIELAEETQY
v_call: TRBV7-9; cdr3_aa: ASSLPRGVEPDEKLF
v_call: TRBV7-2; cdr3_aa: ASSATVGSYNSPLH